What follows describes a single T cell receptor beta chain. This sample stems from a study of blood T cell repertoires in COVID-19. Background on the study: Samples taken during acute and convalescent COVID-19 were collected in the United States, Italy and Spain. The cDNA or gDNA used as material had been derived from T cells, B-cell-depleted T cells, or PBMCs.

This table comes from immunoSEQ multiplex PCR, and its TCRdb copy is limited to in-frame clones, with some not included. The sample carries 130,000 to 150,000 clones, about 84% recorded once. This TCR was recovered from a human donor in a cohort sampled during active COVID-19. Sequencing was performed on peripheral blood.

CDR3 in DNA: TGCGCCAGCAGCCAAGAGTTTGCGGGGGGCCCCGATGGGGGTACGCAGTATTTT. Translating it yields CASSQEFAGGPDGGTQYF. This chain connects TRBV4-3 to TRBJ2-3; 8 bases align to TRBD2. Looked up from germline, CDR1 is LGHNA and CDR2 is YSLEER. The CDR3 length is 18 residues. V shed 0 bases and J 8 bases; nucleotides not matched to a gene: 16.